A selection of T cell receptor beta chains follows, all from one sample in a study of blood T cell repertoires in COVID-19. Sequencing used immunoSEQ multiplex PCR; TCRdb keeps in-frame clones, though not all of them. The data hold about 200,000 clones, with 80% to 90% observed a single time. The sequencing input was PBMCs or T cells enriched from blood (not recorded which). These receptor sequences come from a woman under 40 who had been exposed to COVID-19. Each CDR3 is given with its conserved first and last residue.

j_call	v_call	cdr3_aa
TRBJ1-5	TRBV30	CAWSVGQLRGQPQHF
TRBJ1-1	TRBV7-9	CASSPGQGASEAFF
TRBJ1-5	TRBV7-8	CASSSLPGSNQPQHF
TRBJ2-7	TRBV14	CASSQGQGVTYEQYF
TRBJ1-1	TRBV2	CASSEGSISEAFF
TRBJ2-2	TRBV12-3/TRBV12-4	CASTQLNTGELFF
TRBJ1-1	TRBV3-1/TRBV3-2	CASSRIGTGGSTEAFF
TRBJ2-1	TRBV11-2	CASSAGQGALDEQFF
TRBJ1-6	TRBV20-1	CSASPAPLHF
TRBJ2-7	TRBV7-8	CASSLAGGSYEQYF
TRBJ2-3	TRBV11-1	CASSLGGSSVTDTQYF
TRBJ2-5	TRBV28	CASSFKDFQETQYF
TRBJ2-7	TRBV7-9	CASSQNDREFEQYF
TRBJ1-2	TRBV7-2	CASSFGQPPYGYTF
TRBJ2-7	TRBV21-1	CASTPDRAKGGSEQYF
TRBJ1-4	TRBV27	CASRPGGAREKLFF
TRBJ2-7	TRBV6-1	CASSEERDSSEQYF
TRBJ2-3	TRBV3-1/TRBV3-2	CASSRSSGGTIATDTQYF
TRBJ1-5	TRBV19	CASSIVRVTRRNQPQHF
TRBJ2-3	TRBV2	CASSFTGSTDTQYF
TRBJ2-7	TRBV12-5	CASGLAGSIEQYF
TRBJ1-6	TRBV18	CASSEGGISPLHF
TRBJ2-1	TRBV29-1	CSVDPLAGVAYNEQFF
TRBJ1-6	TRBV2	CASSVFPSNNSPLHF
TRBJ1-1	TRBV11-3	CASSLQGMWTEAFF
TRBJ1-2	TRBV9	CASSVGGPWSGYTF
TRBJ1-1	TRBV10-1	CASRESGENTEAFF
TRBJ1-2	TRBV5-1	CASSLRSHGNYGYTF
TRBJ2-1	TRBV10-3	CAISESTGGRPYNEQFF
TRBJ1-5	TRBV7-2	CASSTTTGGGQPQHF
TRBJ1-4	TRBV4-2	CASSQSGTGEKLFF
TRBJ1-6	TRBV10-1	CASSESTGGSYNSPLHF
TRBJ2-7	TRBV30	CAWTPTDRASGQYF
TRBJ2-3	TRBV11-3	CASSLALAGGSDTQYF
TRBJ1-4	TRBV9	CASSVATGAYEKLFF